This TCR beta chain was captured in a study of T cells in Graves' hyperthyroidism and ophthalmopathy. RNA transcripts were the template for amplifying TCR beta CDR3 regions. TCR CDR3 underwent first-round RT-PCR with the HTBI primer set. One entry per CDR3 protein results from TCRdb running MiXCR on the multiplex PCR reads. The repertoire holds some 600,000 distinct CDR3 sequences, roughly 50% seen once, with 8.2% in the top ten. This clonotype was counted between two and nine times. The sequence came from a young woman with Graves' hyperthyroidism. Sequencing was carried out using peripheral blood or thyroid tissue (not recorded which).

CDR3 nucleotide sequence: TGCAGTGCTAGTGCCCCCTCCTACGAGCAGTACTTC. Translation: CSASAPSYEQYF. This chain uses TRBV20-1 with TRBJ2-7, with D unresolved. Germline CDR1 is DFQATT and CDR2 is SNEGSKA (reference sequence). V was cut by 3 bases and J by 0 bases, with 6 bases left in between. CDR3 length: 12 amino acids.